These 30 T cell receptor beta chains came from one sample sequenced in a study of Ad26.COV2.S vaccination and SARS-CoV-2 variants. Specified treatment: roughly 20 received Ad26.COV2.S at low or high dose, single or two shots; five or six received placebo; per-sample allocation not given. Sampling happened 63 days after the first vaccine or placebo injection. The method was immunoSEQ multiplex PCR; TCRdb's version includes in-frame clones alone and lacks a portion of them. The profile shows more than 300,000 clones, about 82% of them singletons. The sample in question was peripheral blood, obtained in a trial of Ad26.COV2.S vaccine versus placebo. These receptors were obtained from a person aged 18-65 years who received the Ad26.COV2.S COVID-19 vaccine or a placebo.

This sequence joins TRBV3-1 (or the pseudogene TRBV3-2) and TRBJ2-1, with TRBD2 matching over 11 bases. CDR1 and CDR2 (germline): LGHDT, YNNKEL (reference sequence). Unmatched junction bases numbered 10, after V lost 4 bases and J lost 2 bases. There are 18 residues in the CDR3. The CDR3 coding sequence is TGTGCCAGCAGCCTTTCGGGACTAGCGGAAAAAACCTACAATGAGCAGTTCTTC. This codes for CASSLSGLAEKTYNEQFF.

This chain uses TRBV5-1 with TRBJ1-4; D remains ambiguous. The V gene lost 4 bases and the J gene lost 6 bases, with 10 bases spanning the gap. The CDR3 is made up of 13 amino acids. The germline V gene encodes CDR1 SGHRS and CDR2 YFSETQ. The CDR3 is CASSLRVYEKLFF. The CDR3 DNA reads as TGCGCCAGCAGCCTGAGAGTCTATGAAAAACTGTTTTTT.

The rearrangement links TRBV11-3 to TRBJ1-5; a possible D gene is TRBD1 (6 bases). V was shortened by 5 bases and J by 6 bases, with 17 bases between the two germline ends. The germline gives CDR1 SGHNT, CDR2 YENEEA. CDR3 length: 15 residues. DNA for the CDR3: TGTGCCAGCAGCCCGGGGGGGGCGCGAAGTCAGCCCCAGCATTTT. This gives the protein CASSPGGARSQPQHF. Based on the CDR3 plus reference TRBV11-3 and TRBJ1-5, the full variable domain is EAGVVQSPRYKIIEKKQPVAFWCNPISGHNTLYWYLQNLGQGPELLIRYENEEAVDDSQLPKDRFSAERLKGVDSTLKIQPAELGDSAVYLCASSPGGARSQPQHFGDGTRLSIL.

The J gene is TRBJ2-1, the V gene TRBV30; D possibly corresponds to TRBD2 (6 bases). V gave up 0 bases and J gave up 7 bases, with 19 bases separating them. Germline values: CDR1 GTSNPN, CDR2 SVGIG (reference sequence). This CDR3 has 16 residues. This chain's CDR3 is CAWSVQAGPRGNEQFF. The CDR3 coding sequence is TGTGCCTGGAGTGTACAGGCAGGGCCACGGGGGAATGAGCAGTTCTTC.

The chain links TRBV29-1 to TRBJ2-3, with no clear D. Germline assignment: CDR1 SQVTM and CDR2 ANQGSEA. V was clipped by 4 bases and J by 2 bases, with 10 bases between them. The CDR3 is made up of 13 amino acids. Written as DNA, the CDR3 is TGCAGCGTTGTTATCCAGGCCACAGATACGCAGTATTTT. Residues: CSVVIQATDTQYF.

This chain's CDR3 is CASSLGAPNTEAFF. In DNA form, the CDR3 reads TGCGCCAGCAGCCTGGGAGCCCCCAACACTGAAGCTTTCTTT. The rearrangement joins TRBV5-1 to TRBJ1-1; D not certain. The CDR3 sequence is 14 residues long. With 4 bases removed from V and 2 bases from J, the gap between germline ends came to 12 bases. From germline, CDR1 is SGHRS and CDR2 YFSETQ.

The rearrangement uses TRBV6-5 and TRBJ2-7, with 14 positions matching TRBD2. The V gene's germline CDR1 is MNHEY and CDR2 SVGAGI. The CDR3 consists of 15 residues. Unmatched junction bases numbered 5, after V lost 6 bases and J lost 4 bases. CDR3 sequence (DNA): TGTGCCAGCAGCGGACTAGCGGGGGGAGGATACGAGCAGTACTTC. Translating it yields CASSGLAGGGYEQYF.

V usage is TRBV9 and J usage is TRBJ2-7, with TRBD2 as a possible D gene (5 bases). The germline V gene encodes CDR1 SGDLS and CDR2 YYNGEE. V was clipped by 0 bases and J by 0 bases, with 7 bases between them. The CDR3 has 14 amino acids. CDR3 loop: CASSVGRSSYEQYF. The DNA for the CDR3 is TGTGCCAGCAGCGTAGGGAGGAGCTCCTACGAGCAGTACTTC.

The chain is built from TRBV6-1 and TRBJ1-3, with D unclear. The CDR3 contains 15 residues. Between the trimmed V and J ends, which lost 3 bases and 0 bases, there was a span of 9 bases. The germline CDR1 and CDR2 sequences are MNHNS and SASEGT. As DNA, the CDR3 is TGTGCCAGCAGTGATTATTCGGTCTCTGGAAACACCATATATTTT. It codes for CASSDYSVSGNTIYF.

The gene calls are TRBV7-7 and TRBJ1-2; D gene uncertain. The germline V and J ends were trimmed by 5 bases and 3 bases, with 13 bases remaining between them. Germline CDR1 and CDR2: SSHAT and FNYEAQ (reference sequence). CDR3 size: 14 residues. The CDR3: CASSPPFLDYGYTF. CDR3 bases: TGTGCCAGCAGCCCGCCCTTTTTGGACTATGGCTACACCTTC.

J is TRBJ2-1 and V is TRBV29-1; D is undetermined. Trimming cost V 1 base and J 8 bases, with 12 bases left between them. The CDR3 has 13 amino acids. CDR1 is SQVTM and CDR2 is ANQGSEA in the germline V gene. CDR3 amino acids: CSVEAVHRDEQFF. The CDR3 region has the DNA TGCAGCGTTGAAGCTGTCCACCGGGATGAGCAGTTCTTC.

This chain uses TRBV5-4 with TRBJ1-2; D not resolved. This CDR3 region has 16 residues. Trimming pared 4 bases from V and 0 bases from J, leaving 16 bases between. Germline V gene lookup returns CDR1 SGHNT and CDR2 YYREEE (reference sequence). CDR3 coding DNA: TGTGCCAGCAGCCCCGAAACCGGCTACTCTAACTATGGCTACACCTTC. Encoded protein: CASSPETGYSNYGYTF.

The chain's CDR3 is CASSSDRTRSYEQYF. The CDR3 DNA reads TGTGCCAGCAGCTCAGACAGGACCCGCTCCTACGAGCAGTACTTC. J is TRBJ2-7 and V is TRBV11-2, with D tentatively TRBD1 (6 bases). Trimming shortened V by 4 bases and J by 0 bases, and 13 bases separated the two germline ends. The germline V gene encodes CDR1 SGHAT and CDR2 FQNNGV. The CDR3 covers 15 residues.

This chain links TRBV6-2 or TRBV6-3 with TRBJ2-7, with 7 positions matching TRBD2. Trimming took 6 bases from V and 5 from J; bases not matched to a gene: 4. The CDR3 has 12 residues. Per the germline V gene, CDR1 is MNHEY and CDR2 is SVGEGT. CDR3 coding DNA: TGTGCCAGCAGCAAGGCGGGGGACGAGCAGTACTTC. This sequence encodes CASSKAGDEQYF.

The chain is built from TRBV3-1 (or the pseudogene TRBV3-2) and TRBJ2-5, with 8 bases lining up with TRBD2. Germline V gives CDR1 LGHDT, CDR2 YNNKEL (reference sequence). There are 14 residues in the CDR3. The J segment lost 5 bases and the V segment lost 2 bases, leaving 4 bases of the junction unmatched. The CDR3 region has the DNA TGTGCCAGCAGCCAACGGGGGGGCCCGGAGACCCAGTACTTC. Amino acids: CASSQRGGPETQYF.

On this clone itself: Other DNA sequences in the sample encode the same CDR3. The rearrangement links TRBV3-1 (or the pseudogene TRBV3-2) to TRBJ1-1, with TRBD1 identical over 8 bases. From germline, CDR1 is LGHDT and CDR2 YNNKEL (reference sequence). After removal of 2 bases from V and 4 bases from J, the junction contained 3 bases not matched to a gene. There are 14 residues in the CDR3. CDR3 nucleotide sequence: TGTGCCAGCAGCCAACAGGGGGCTGGCACTGAAGCTTTCTTT. Protein sequence: CASSQQGAGTEAFF.

The chain couples TRBV10-2 to TRBJ2-1; 13 positions agree with TRBD2. The V and J ends lost 10 bases and 2 bases, in that order; junction bases with no gene match: 5. This CDR3 contains 15 residues. Per the germline V gene, CDR1 is WSHSY and CDR2 is SAAADI. CDR3 nucleotides: TGCGCCACCCGGGGACTAGCGGGGACCTACAATGAGCAGTTCTTC. Translated: CATRGLAGTYNEQFF.

This chain uses TRBV5-1 with TRBJ1-1; TRBD1 matches at 9 bases. The J segment lost 5 bases and the V segment lost 4 bases, leaving 12 bases of the junction unmatched. This CDR3 region has 16 residues. Germline CDR1 and CDR2: SGHRS and YFSETQ. The CDR3 region is CASSLAPTGGLTEAFF. CDR3 in DNA: TGCGCCAGCAGCCTGGCCCCGACAGGGGGTCTGACTGAAGCTTTCTTT.

The chain combines TRBV7-2 with TRBJ2-5; D is undetermined. Germline V lookup: CDR1 SGHTA, CDR2 FQGNSA. This CDR3 spans 9 amino acids. Trimming cost V 2 bases and J 13 bases, with 5 bases left between them. DNA for the CDR3: TGTGCCAGCAGCTTATTTCGGTACTTC. Its translation is CASSLFRYF.

The J gene is TRBJ1-5, the V gene TRBV7-2; D might be TRBD1 (5 bases). The V gene lost 5 bases and the J gene lost 3 bases, with 14 bases spanning the gap. Germline V CDR1 and CDR2: SGHTA, FQGNSA. The length of the CDR3 is 15 residues. The CDR3 protein is CASSNLGGYNQPQHF. The DNA for the CDR3 is TGTGCCAGCAGCAACCTTGGGGGGTACAATCAGCCCCAGCATTTT.

J is TRBJ1-6 and V is TRBV13; weak D call: TRBD1 (5 bases). V was shortened by 0 bases and J by 6 bases, with 18 bases between the two germline ends. The CDR3 is 18 amino acids. Germline assignment: CDR1 PRHDT and CDR2 FYEKMQ (reference sequence). The CDR3 DNA is TGTGCCAGCAGCTTAGGCTTGTTGGGGGGAGCCGGTAATTCACCCCTCCACTTT. Residues: CASSLGLLGGAGNSPLHF.

V is TRBV5-4 and J is TRBJ2-7; the D gene is possibly TRBD1 (6 bases). This CDR3 has 15 residues. In germline, CDR1 is SGHNT, CDR2 YYREEE (reference sequence). With 4 bases removed from V and 3 bases from J, the gap between germline ends came to 17 bases. CDR3 coding DNA: TGTGCCAGCAGCCGACCTACAGGGAACTACTACGAGCAGTACTTC. Its translation: CASSRPTGNYYEQYF.

The chain employs TRBV12-3 or TRBV12-4 and TRBJ1-6; D may be TRBD1 (5 bases). This CDR3 contains 13 residues. Trimming took 5 bases from V and 10 from J, leaving 12 bases between them. CDR3 sequence (DNA): TGTGCCAGCAGTCGAGGGGTGGCCTCACCCCTCCACTTT. This codes for CASSRGVASPLHF.

This sequence joins TRBV6-6 and TRBJ1-4; 9 bases align to TRBD1. The CDR3 length is 13 residues. CDR1 MNHNY and CDR2 SVGAGI come from the germline V gene (reference sequence). After removal of 8 bases from V and 8 bases from J, the junction contained 6 bases not matched to a gene. The CDR3 bases are TGTGCCAGCTCGGACAGGGGACCAGAAAAACTGTTTTTT. Amino acid sequence: CASSDRGPEKLFF.

The chain recombines TRBV6-2 or TRBV6-3 with TRBJ1-1; a weak D match, TRBD1 (5 bases). V was pared by 2 bases and J by 1 base, with 14 bases between. The CDR3 totals 16 residues. Germline CDR1 is MNHEY and CDR2 is SVGEGT. CDR3 DNA sequence: TGTGCCAGCAGTTACGCTCAGGGAAAAGGGAACACTGAAGCTTTCTTT. Translation gives CASSYAQGKGNTEAFF.

The chain uses TRBV7-9 and TRBJ1-1; no firm D call. In germline, CDR1 is SEHNR, CDR2 FQNEAQ (reference sequence). The CDR3 extends over 12 amino acids. Trimming left V 3 bases short and J 12 bases short, with 14 bases between. The CDR3 is CASSLDLNPTFF. As DNA, the CDR3 is TGTGCCAGCAGCTTGGACCTCAACCCGACTTTCTTT.

The chain has TRBV6-2 or TRBV6-3 and TRBJ1-5; D gene uncertain. Trimming left V 0 bases short and J 13 bases short, with 13 bases between. The length of the CDR3 is 13 residues. Germline lookup yields CDR1 MNHEY and CDR2 SVGEGT. CDR3 bases: TGTGCCAGCAGTTACTCGTGGCCTATTAAACAGCATTTT. This codes for CASSYSWPIKQHF.

V gene TRBV5-1 combines with J gene TRBJ1-2, with a possible D match to TRBD1 (5 bases). There are 15 residues in the CDR3. V was shortened by 1 base and J by 6 bases, with 16 bases between the two germline ends. Germline assignment: CDR1 SGHRS and CDR2 YFSETQ. The CDR3 nucleotides are TGCGCCAGCAGCTTGAATCGGCAGGGAGCGGATGGCTACACCTTC. Its protein product is CASSLNRQGADGYTF. Drawing the rest from reference TRBV5-1 and TRBJ1-2, the complete variable domain is KAGVTQTPRYLIKTRGQQVTLSCSPISGHRSVSWYQQTPGQGLQFLFEYFSETQRNKGNFPGRFSGRQFSNSRSEMNVSTLELGDSALYLCASSLNRQGADGYTFGSGTRLTVV.

This sequence joins TRBV2 and TRBJ2-7; TRBD1 matches 7 bases. The germline V gene encodes CDR1 SNHLY and CDR2 FYNNEI. CDR3 length: 14 residues. V dropped 6 bases and J dropped 3; count of bases not matched to a gene: 8. CDR3 bases: TGTGCCAGCAGGTCCCGGGACAGCCTCTACGAGCAGTACTTC. It encodes CASRSRDSLYEQYF.

On this clone itself: The sample contains more than one DNA sequence encoding this CDR3. V is TRBV9 and J is TRBJ1-1; 7 bases map to TRBD1. Germline V lookup: CDR1 SGDLS, CDR2 YYNGEE. CDR3 length: 14 amino acids. The trim removed 3 bases at V and 5 bases at J, leaving 7 bases unmatched. The CDR3 sequence is CASSGPQGGTEAFF. DNA for the CDR3: TGTGCCAGCAGCGGTCCTCAGGGGGGGACTGAAGCTTTCTTT. Drawing the rest from reference TRBV9 and TRBJ1-1, the complete variable domain is DSGVTQTPKHLITATGQRVTLRCSPRSGDLSVYWYQQSLDQGLQFLIQYYNGEERAKGNILERFSAQQFPDLHSELNLSSLELGDSALYFCASSGPQGGTEAFFGQGTRLTVV.